A single T cell receptor beta chain is shown here with its context. This record comes from a study of shared clonotypes between healthy human individuals. The wider study: A few men and a couple of women, aged 18 to 49, were donors. CD4 naive and memory got three plates each, CD8 naive two, CD8 memory one.

CDR3 length: 11 residues. Germline loops: CDR1 ENHRY, CDR2 SYGVKD. V was pared by 10 bases and J by 4 bases, with 8 bases between. TCRdb keeps only in-frame clones here, not all; method: immunoSEQ multiplex PCR. The data show under 850,000 clones, 72% seen once. Nashville, Tennessee was home to all donors, who were Caucasian adults. Input material: memory CD4+ T cells sorted from blood. As to subset: CD45RA-negative fraction. J is TRBJ2-1 and V is TRBV10-3; D gene unclear. This sequence was found in a woman in her thirties in good health. This CDR3 reads CATEEYNEQFF. CDR3 in DNA: TGTGCCACCGAGGAGTACAATGAGCAGTTCTTC.